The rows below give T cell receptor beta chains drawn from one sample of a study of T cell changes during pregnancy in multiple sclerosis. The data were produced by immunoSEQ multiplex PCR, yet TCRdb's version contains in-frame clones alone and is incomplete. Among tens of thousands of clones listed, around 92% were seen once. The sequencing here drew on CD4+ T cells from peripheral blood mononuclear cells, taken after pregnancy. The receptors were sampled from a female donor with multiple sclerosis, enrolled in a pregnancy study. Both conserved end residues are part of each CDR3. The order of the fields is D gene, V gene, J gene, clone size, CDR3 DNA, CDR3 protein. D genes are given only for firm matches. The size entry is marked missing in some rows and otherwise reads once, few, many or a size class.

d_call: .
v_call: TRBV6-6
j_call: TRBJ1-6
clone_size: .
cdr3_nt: TGTGCCAGCAGCGAAGAAGGGGTGAATTCACCCCTCCACTTT
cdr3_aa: CASSEEGVNSPLHF

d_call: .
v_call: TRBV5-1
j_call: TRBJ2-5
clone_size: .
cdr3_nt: TGCGCCAGCAGCTTGGGCCGCGCTCAAGAGACCCAGTACTTC
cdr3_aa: CASSLGRAQETQYF

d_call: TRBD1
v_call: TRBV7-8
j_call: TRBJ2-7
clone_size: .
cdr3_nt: TGTGCCAGCAGCCGACAGGGGGGCGAGCAGTACTTC
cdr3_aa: CASSRQGGEQYF

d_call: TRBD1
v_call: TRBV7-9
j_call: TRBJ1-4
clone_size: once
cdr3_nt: TGTGCCAGCAGCTCATACAGGGGAACTAATGAAAAACTGTTTTTT
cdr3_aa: CASSSYRGTNEKLFF

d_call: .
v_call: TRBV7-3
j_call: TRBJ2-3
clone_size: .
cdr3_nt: TGTGCCAGCAGCTTAACGGGGGGGGCCGGGTCAGATACGCAGTATTTT
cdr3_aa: CASSLTGGAGSDTQYF

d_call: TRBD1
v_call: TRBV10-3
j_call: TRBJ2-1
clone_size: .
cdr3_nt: TGTGCCATCAGTGAGGGACAGGCCAATGAGCAGTTCTTC
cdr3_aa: CAISEGQANEQFF

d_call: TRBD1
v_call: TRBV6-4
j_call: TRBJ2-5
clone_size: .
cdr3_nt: TGTGCCAGCAGTGAGACAGGGCTGGGGACCCAGTACTTC
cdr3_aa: CASSETGLGTQYF

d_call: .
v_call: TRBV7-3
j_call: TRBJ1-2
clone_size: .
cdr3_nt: TGTGCCAGCAGCTTATACGGGGGCTATGGCTACACCTTC
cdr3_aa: CASSLYGGYGYTF

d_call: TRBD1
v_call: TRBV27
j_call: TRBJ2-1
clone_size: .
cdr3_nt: TGTGCCAGCAGTTTCCGGGACAGGGGGCTAGGATTCAGCTACAATGAGCAGTTCTTC
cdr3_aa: CASSFRDRGLGFSYNEQFF

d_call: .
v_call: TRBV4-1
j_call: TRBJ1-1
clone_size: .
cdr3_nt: TGCGCCAGCAGCCAGCGCCTAGAAGTCAACACTGAAGCTTTCTTT
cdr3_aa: CASSQRLEVNTEAFF

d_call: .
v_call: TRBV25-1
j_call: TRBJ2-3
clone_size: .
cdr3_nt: TGTGCCAGCAGTGGCGTAGGGGCAGATACGCAGTATTTT
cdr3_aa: CASSGVGADTQYF

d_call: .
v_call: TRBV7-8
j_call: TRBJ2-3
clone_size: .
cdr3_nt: TGTGCCAGCAGCTGGAGACAGCCGTCTAGCACAGATACGCAGTATTTT
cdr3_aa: CASSWRQPSSTDTQYF

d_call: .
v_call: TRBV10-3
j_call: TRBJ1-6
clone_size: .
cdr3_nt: TGTGCCATCAGTGATCTATGGGGAGGTAATTCACCCCTCCACTTT
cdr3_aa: CAISDLWGGNSPLHF

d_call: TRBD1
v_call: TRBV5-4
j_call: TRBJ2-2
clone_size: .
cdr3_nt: TGTGCCAGCAGGGAAGGGGGCACGAACACCGGGGAGCTGTTTTTT
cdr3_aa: CASREGGTNTGELFF

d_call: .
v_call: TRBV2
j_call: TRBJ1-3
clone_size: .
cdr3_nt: TGTGCCAGCACCGGACAGAGCTCTGGAAACACCATATATTTT
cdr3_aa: CASTGQSSGNTIYF

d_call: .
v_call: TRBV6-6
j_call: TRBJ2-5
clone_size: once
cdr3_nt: TGTGCCAGCACCCCGGAGGTAGTGTTTCAGACCCAGTACTTC
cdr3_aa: CASTPEVVFQTQYF

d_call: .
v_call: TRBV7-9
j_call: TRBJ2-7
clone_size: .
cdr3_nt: TGTGCCAGCAGCCAGTCTAGCTCCTACGAGCAGTACTTC
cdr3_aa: CASSQSSSYEQYF

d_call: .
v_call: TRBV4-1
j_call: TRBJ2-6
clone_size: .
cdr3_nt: TGCGCCAGCAGCCTAACCAAGGGCCAGGGGCCTGAATCTGGGGCCAACGTCCTGACTTTC
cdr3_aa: CASSLTKGQGPESGANVLTF

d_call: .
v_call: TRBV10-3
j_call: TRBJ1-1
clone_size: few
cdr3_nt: TGTGCCATCAAGAGGGGGAATACTGAAGCTTTCTTT
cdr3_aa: CAIKRGNTEAFF

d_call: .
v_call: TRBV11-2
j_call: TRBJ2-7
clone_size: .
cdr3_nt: TGTGCCAGCAGCTTAGAACCGGCGGCCTACGAGCAGTACTTC
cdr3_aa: CASSLEPAAYEQYF

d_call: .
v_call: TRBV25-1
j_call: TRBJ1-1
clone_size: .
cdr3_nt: TGTGCCAGCAGGCCACCCGGGAGCCAAGCTGAAGCTTTCTTT
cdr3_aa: CASRPPGSQAEAFF

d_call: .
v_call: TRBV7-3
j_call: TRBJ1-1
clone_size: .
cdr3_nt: TGTGCCAGCAGCTCTGGACGGGGGAACACTGAAGCTTTCTTT
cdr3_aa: CASSSGRGNTEAFF

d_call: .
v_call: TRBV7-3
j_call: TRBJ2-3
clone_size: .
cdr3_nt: TGTGCCAGCAGCTTAGGCGGGCCACGCACAGATACGCAGTATTTT
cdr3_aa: CASSLGGPRTDTQYF

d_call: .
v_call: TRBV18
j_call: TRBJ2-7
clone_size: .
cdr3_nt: TGTGCCAGCTCACCACAGGCTCAGGGCCAGTACTTC
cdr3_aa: CASSPQAQGQYF

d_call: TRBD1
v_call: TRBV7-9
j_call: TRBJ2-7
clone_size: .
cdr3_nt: TGTGCCAGCAGGAGGACAGGACCCGACGAGCAGTACTTC
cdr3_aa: CASRRTGPDEQYF

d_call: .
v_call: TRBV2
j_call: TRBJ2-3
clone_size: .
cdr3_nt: TGTGCCAGCAGTGACCAGGGGACAGATACGCAGTATTTT
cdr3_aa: CASSDQGTDTQYF

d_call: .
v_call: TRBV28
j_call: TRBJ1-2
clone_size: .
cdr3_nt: TGTGCCACCAAGAGCATCTGGGGGGGGCTGGACTATGGCTACACCTTC
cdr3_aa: CATKSIWGGLDYGYTF

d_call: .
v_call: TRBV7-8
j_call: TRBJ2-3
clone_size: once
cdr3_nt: TGTGCCAGCAGCATTACTAGTGGTGGCACAGATACGCAGTATTTT
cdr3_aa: CASSITSGGTDTQYF

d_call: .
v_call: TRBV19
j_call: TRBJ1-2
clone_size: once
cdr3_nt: TGTGCCAGTAAGGAGGTGGGCTATGGCTACACCTTC
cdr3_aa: CASKEVGYGYTF

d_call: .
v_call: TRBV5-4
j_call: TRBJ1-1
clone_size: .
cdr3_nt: TGTGCCAGCAGCTTGTCTCGGGGAGTCAACACTGAAGCTTTCTTT
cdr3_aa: CASSLSRGVNTEAFF

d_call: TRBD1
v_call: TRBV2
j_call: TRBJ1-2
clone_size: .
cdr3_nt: TGTGCCAGCAAGGACAGGGCAGGCTATGGCTACACCTTC
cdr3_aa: CASKDRAGYGYTF

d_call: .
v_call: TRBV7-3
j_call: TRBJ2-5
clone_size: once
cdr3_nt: TGTGCCAGCAGCTTCCGCGGTCAAGAGACCCAGTACTTC
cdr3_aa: CASSFRGQETQYF

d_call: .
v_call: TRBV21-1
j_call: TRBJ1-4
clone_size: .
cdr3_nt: TGTGCCAGCAGCCCACCCGAGGGAGCCTCCAAGGAACTGTTTTTT
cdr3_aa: CASSPPEGASKELFF

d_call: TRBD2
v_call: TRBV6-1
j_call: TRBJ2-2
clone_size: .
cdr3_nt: TGTGCCAGCAGGCGGGGGGGGAACACCGGGGAGCTGTTTTTT
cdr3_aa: CASRRGGNTGELFF

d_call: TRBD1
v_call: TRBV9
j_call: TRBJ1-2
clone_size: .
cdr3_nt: TGTGCCAGCAGCGTAGGAGGGACAGGGTTTACGGGCTATGGCTACACCTTC
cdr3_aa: CASSVGGTGFTGYGYTF

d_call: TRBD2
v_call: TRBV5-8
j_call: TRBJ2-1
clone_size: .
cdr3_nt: TGTGCCAGCAGCTTGATTGCGGGGGGGTACAATGAGCAGTTCTTC
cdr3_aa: CASSLIAGGYNEQFF

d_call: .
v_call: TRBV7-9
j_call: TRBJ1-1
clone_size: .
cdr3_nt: TGTGCCAGCAGCCTCTACAGGAGCCCTGAAGCTTTCTTT
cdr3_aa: CASSLYRSPEAFF

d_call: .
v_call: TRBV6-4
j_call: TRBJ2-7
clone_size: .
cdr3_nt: TGTGCCAGCAGTGCCTGGAGCTCCTACGAGCAGTACTTC
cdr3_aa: CASSAWSSYEQYF

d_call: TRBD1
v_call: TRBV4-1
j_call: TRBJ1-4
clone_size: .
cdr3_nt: TGCGCCAGCAGCCAAGACGAGGGGGCTTGGGAAAAACTGTTTTTT
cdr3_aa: CASSQDEGAWEKLFF

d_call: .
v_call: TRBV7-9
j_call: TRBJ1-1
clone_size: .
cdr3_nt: TGTGCCAGCAGCTCGAATCAGGGCAATGAAGCTTTCTTT
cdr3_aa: CASSSNQGNEAFF

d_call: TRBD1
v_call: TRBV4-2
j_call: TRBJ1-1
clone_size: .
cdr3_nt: TGTGCCAGCAGCCAGGTCACAGGGGCGAGCACTGAAGCTTTCTTT
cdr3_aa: CASSQVTGASTEAFF

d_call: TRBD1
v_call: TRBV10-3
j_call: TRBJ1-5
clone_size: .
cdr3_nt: TGTGCCATCAAGAATGGGTCCGGGACAGGGTTTCGCCGGAATCAGCCCCAGCATTTT
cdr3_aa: CAIKNGSGTGFRRNQPQHF

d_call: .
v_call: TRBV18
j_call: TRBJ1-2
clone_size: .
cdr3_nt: TGTGCCAGCTCACCCCTATTTGCCGATAGCTACACCTTC
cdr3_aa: CASSPLFADSYTF

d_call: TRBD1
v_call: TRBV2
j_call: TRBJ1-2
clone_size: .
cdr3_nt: TGTGCCAGCAGTCCGGGACAGGGATTTGGCTACACCTTC
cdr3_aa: CASSPGQGFGYTF

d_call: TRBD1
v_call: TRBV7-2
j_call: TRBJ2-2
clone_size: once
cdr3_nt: TGTGCCAGCAGCCGCAAGACCGGGACAGGGGGTGACACCGGGGAGCTGTTTTTT
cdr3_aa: CASSRKTGTGGDTGELFF

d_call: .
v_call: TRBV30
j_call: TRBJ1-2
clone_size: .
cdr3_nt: TGTGCCTCCCGAACGCGGGCAATCAGCACCTTC
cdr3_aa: CASRTRAISTF

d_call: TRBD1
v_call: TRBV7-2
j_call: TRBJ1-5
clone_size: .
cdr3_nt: TGTGCCAGCAGACAGGGGAACAATCAGCCCCAGCATTTT
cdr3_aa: CASRQGNNQPQHF

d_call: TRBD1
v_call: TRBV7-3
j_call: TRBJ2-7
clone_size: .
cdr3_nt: TGTGCCAGCAGCCCCTGGGGGACAGGGTCGAGGGAGCAGTACTTC
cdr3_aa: CASSPWGTGSREQYF

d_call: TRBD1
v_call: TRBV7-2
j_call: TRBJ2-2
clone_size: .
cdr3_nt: TGTGCCAGCAGGACCTACAGGGGGAAGATCGGGGAGCTGTTTTTT
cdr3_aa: CASRTYRGKIGELFF

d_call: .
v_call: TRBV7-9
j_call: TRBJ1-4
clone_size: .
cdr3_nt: TGTGCCAGCAGATCTAACAGGGACGCCAATGAAAAACTGTTTTTT
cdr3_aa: CASRSNRDANEKLFF

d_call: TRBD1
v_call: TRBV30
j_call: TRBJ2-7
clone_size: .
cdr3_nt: TGTGCCTTACAGTCCCACCGGGACAGCGGCCACGAGCAGTACTTC
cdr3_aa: CALQSHRDSGHEQYF

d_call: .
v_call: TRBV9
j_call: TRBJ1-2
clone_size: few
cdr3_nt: TGTGCCAGCAGCGTCCTGGGACATACGTACTATGGCTACACCTTC
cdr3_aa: CASSVLGHTYYGYTF

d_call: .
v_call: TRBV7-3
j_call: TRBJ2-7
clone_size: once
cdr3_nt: TGTGCCAGCAGCTCCGCCGGTCCCGACGAGCAGTACTTC
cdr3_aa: CASSSAGPDEQYF

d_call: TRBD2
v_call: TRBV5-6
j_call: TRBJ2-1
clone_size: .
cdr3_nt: TGTGCCAGCAGCTTGCCTAGCGGGGGGGCGAGGTTCTTC
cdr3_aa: CASSLPSGGARFF

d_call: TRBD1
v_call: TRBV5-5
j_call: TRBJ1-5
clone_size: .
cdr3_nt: TGTGCCAGCAGCTCGAGGACAGGGGGAGGTCAGCCCCAGCATTTT
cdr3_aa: CASSSRTGGGQPQHF